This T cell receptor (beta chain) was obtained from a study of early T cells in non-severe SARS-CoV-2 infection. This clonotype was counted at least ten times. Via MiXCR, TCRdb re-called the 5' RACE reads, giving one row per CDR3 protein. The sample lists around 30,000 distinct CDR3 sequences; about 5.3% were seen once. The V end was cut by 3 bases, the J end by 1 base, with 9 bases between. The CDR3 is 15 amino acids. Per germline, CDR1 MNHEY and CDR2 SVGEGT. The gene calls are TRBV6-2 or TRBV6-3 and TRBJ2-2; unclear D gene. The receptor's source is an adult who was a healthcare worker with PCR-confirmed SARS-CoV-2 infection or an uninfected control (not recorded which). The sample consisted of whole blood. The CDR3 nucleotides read TGTGCCAGCAGTTATTACAGAATGAACACCGGGGAGCTGTTTTTT. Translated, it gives CASSYYRMNTGELFF.